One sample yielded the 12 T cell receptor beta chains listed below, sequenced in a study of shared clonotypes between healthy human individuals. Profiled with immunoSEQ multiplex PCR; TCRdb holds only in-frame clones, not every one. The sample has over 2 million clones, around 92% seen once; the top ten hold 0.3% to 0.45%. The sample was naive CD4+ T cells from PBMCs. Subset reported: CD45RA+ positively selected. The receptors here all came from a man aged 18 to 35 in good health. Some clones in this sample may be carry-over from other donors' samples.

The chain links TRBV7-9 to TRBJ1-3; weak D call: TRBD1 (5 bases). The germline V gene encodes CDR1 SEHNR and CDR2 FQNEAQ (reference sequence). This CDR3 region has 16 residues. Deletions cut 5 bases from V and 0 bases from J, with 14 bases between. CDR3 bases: TGTGCCAGCAGCCCTAAGGGACTGAGCTCTGGAAACACCATATATTTT. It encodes CASSPKGLSSGNTIYF.

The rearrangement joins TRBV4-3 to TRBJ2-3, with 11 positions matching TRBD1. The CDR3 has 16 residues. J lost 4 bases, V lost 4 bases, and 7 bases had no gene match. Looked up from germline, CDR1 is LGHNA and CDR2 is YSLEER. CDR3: CASSRTGGGSADTQYF. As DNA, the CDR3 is TGCGCCAGCAGCCGGACAGGGGGCGGCAGCGCAGATACGCAGTATTTT.

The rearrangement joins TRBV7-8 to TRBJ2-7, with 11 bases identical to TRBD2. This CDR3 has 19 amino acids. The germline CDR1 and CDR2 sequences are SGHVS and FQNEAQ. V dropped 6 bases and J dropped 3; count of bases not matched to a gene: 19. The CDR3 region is CASRSTGRLAGGPRYEQYF. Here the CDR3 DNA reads TGTGCCAGCAGGTCCACTGGTCGGCTAGCGGGAGGCCCCCGCTACGAGCAGTACTTC.

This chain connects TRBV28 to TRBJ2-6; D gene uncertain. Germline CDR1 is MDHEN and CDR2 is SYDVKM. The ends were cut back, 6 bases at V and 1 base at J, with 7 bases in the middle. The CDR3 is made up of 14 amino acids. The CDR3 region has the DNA TGTGCCAGCAGGCGGTCATCTGGGGCCAACGTCCTGACTTTC. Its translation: CASRRSSGANVLTF.

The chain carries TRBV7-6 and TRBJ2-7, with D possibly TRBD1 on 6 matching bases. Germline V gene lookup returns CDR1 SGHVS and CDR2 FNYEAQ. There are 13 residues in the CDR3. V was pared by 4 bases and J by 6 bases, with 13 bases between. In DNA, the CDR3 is TGTGCCAGCAGCTCACAGGGATTCGGCGAGCAGTACTTC. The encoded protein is CASSSQGFGEQYF.

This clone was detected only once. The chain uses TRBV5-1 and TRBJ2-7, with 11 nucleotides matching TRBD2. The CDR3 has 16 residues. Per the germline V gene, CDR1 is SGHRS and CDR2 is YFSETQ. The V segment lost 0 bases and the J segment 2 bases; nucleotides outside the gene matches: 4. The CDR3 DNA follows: TGCGCCAGCAGCTTGGCCGGGACTAGCGGAGCCTACGAGCAGTACTTC. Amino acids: CASSLAGTSGAYEQYF. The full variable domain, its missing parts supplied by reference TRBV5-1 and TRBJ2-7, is KAGVTQTPRYLIKTRGQQVTLSCSPISGHRSVSWYQQTPGQGLQFLFEYFSETQRNKGNFPGRFSGRQFSNSRSEMNVSTLELGDSALYLCASSLAGTSGAYEQYFGPGTRLTVT.

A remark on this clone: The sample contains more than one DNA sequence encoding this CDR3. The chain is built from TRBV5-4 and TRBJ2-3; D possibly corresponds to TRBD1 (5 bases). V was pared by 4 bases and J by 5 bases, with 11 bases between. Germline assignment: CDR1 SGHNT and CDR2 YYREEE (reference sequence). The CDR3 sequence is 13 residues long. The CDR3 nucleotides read TGTGCCAGCAGCCGAGACAGTGGAGATACGCAGTATTTT. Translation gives CASSRDSGDTQYF.

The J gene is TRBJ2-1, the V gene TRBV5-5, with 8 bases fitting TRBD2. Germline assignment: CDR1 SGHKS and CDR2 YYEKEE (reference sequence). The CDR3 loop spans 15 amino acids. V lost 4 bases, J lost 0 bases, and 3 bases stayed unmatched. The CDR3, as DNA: TGTGCCAGCAGCCTCGGGACTAGCTCCTACAATGAGCAGTTCTTC. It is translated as CASSLGTSSYNEQFF.

The CDR3 sequence: CASMSRGRGRYIEAFF. In DNA form, the CDR3 reads TGTGCCAGTATGAGCAGGGGGCGCGGGCGCTACATTGAAGCTTTCTTT. The chain employs TRBV19 and TRBJ1-1; 8 bases agree with TRBD1. V gave up 7 bases and J gave up 7 bases; unmatched junction bases: 17. The V gene's germline CDR1 is LNHDA and CDR2 SQIVND (reference sequence). The CDR3 has 16 amino acids. The variable domain in full, completed from reference TRBV19 and TRBJ1-1, reads DGGITQSPKYLFRKEGQNVTLSCEQNLNHDAMYWYRQDPGQGLRLIYYSQIVNDFQKGDIAEGYSVSREKKESFPLTVTSAQKNPTAFYLCASMSRGRGRYIEAFFGQGTRLTVV.

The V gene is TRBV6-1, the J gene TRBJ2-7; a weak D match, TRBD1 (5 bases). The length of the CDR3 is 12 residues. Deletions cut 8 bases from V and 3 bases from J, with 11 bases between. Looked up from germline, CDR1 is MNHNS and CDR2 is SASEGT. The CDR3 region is CASATDFYEQYF. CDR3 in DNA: TGTGCCAGCGCGACAGACTTCTACGAGCAGTACTTC.

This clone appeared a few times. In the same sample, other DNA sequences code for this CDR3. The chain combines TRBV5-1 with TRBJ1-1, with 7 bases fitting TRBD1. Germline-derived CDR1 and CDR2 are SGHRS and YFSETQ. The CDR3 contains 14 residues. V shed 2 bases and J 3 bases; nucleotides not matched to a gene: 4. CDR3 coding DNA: TGCGCCAGCAGCTTAGACAGGGAGGACACTGAAGCTTTCTTT. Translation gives CASSLDREDTEAFF.

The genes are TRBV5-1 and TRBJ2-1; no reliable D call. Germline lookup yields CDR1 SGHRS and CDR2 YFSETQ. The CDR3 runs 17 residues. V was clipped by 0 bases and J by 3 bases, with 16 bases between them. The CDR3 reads CASSLATSSGNYNEQFF. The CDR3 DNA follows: TGCGCCAGCAGCTTGGCCACCTCGTCCGGAAACTACAATGAGCAGTTCTTC.